This TCR beta chain was observed in a study of regulatory T cells in long-lasting Graves disease. General study results and limits: TCR diversity was lower in persistent than newly diagnosed Graves' disease.

Noted time point: newly diagnosed GD, antithyroid drugs for less than 3 months. RNA from PBMCs was the source of the TCR library. There are a few counts of this clonotype. No antigen is known for it. TCR beta libraries were built with iRepertoire HTBI primers and Arm-PCR of CDR3 regions. Each CDR3 protein gets one entry after TCRdb re-called the multiplex PCR reads with MiXCR. The table records 530,000 or so distinct CDR3 sequences, 15% to 20% of them present only once. Germline CDR1 LGHNT, CDR2 FRNRAP. V lost 6 bases, J lost 1 base, and 8 bases stayed unmatched. The CDR3 covers 16 residues. This same sample was also part of a study on T cells in Graves' hyperthyroidism and ophthalmopathy. From that second work: Patients aged 18 to 65 had newly diagnosed hyperthyroidism of under 2 months' duration. TCR CDR3 underwent first-round RT-PCR with the HTBI primer set. For ophthalmopathy, model prediction preceded onset by a median about six months.

The V call is TRBV12-5, the J call TRBJ2-3; TRBD1 matches at 9 bases. Sequences were derived from peripheral blood mononuclear cells (PBMCs), sampled at new diagnosis, from a patient treated with antithyroid drugs. This clonotype was obtained from a man between 18 and 29 years old with Graves disease. The CDR3 nucleotides read TGTGCTAGTGGGTCCTCGACAGGGGGGGGCACAGATACGCAGTATTTT. Translating it yields CASGSSTGGGTDTQYF.